The rows below give T cell receptor beta chains drawn from one sample of a study. From the 5' RACE reads, TCRdb called clonotypes with MiXCR, one entry per CDR3 protein. The sample consists of approximately 40,000 distinct CDR3 sequences, 20% to 25% of them appearing once. The source material was Tregs sorted from blood. The receptors shown here come from a female donor with breast cancer. Each CDR3 is given with its conserved first and last residue. Fields, in order: J gene, V gene, D gene, clone size, CDR3 DNA, CDR3 protein. The D gene is left open where the match is weak. Clone size, where shown, is once, few, many, or a class for clones that have expanded.

>TRBJ2-7|TRBV20-1|.|.
TGCAGTGCTAGGACGTTACAGGTCAGCCCCTACGAGCAGTACTTC
CSARTLQVSPYEQYF
>TRBJ2-3|TRBV20-1|.|many
TGCAGTGCTAGAGACGCGGGAACGAATACGCAGTATTTT
CSARDAGTNTQYF
>TRBJ1-2|TRBV9|.|few
TGTGCCAGCAGTGGCCCCGGGACATCAAACTATGGCTACACCTTC
CASSGPGTSNYGYTF
>TRBJ2-1|TRBV12-3/TRBV12-4|TRBD2|.
TGTGCCAGCAGTGTGACTAGCGGGGTGAGCTCCTACAATGAGCAGTTCTTC
CASSVTSGVSSYNEQFF
>TRBJ2-1|TRBV7-9|TRBD1|few
TGTGCCAGCAGCTTAGACGGACAGGGGTTTTACAATGAGCAGTTCTTC
CASSLDGQGFYNEQFF
>TRBJ2-6|TRBV7-9|.|many
TGTGCCAGCAGTCACTACCTGGGGGACTCTGGGGCCAACGTCCTGACTTTC
CASSHYLGDSGANVLTF
>TRBJ1-5|TRBV4-1|.|many
TGCGCCAGCAGCCAAACTTCAGTCAATCAGCCCCAGCATTTT
CASSQTSVNQPQHF
>TRBJ2-1|TRBV20-1|.|.
TGCAGTGCCCTACCCTGGACTATTACCGTTTACAATGAGCAGTTCTTC
CSALPWTITVYNEQFF
>TRBJ1-1|TRBV27|.|few
TGTGCCAGCAGACCGGCTGCGAACACTGAAGCTTTCTTT
CASRPAANTEAFF
>TRBJ2-7|TRBV27|.|many
TGTGCCAGCAGGGACTTCATCGATTCCTACGAGCAGTACTTC
CASRDFIDSYEQYF
>TRBJ1-1|TRBV12-3/TRBV12-4|TRBD1|many
TGTGCCAGCAGTTTCCCGGGACAGCAGAACACTGAAGCTTTCTTT
CASSFPGQQNTEAFF